This T cell receptor beta chain stems from a study of T cells in Graves' hyperthyroidism and ophthalmopathy. Template material for amplifying TCR beta CDR3 regions consisted of RNA transcripts. First-round RT-PCR targeting the TCR CDR3 was performed with the HTBI primer set. TCRdb called the multiplex PCR reads again in MiXCR, with one record for every CDR3 protein. In the table there are about 360,000 distinct CDR3 sequences, 13% of which are singletons. This clonotype was detected ten times or more. The V gene lost 6 bases and the J gene lost 0 bases, with 9 bases spanning the gap. CDR1 and CDR2 from the germline V gene are MNHEY and SMNVEV (reference sequence). This CDR3 is 14 amino acids long.

The sequenced sample was blood. V gene TRBV27 combines with J gene TRBJ1-5; possible D gene TRBD1, 5 bases. The TCR comes from a woman aged 18-29 years with Graves' hyperthyroidism. CDR3 loop: CASRQAYSNQPQHF. DNA of the CDR3: TGTGCCAGCAGACAGGCCTATAGCAATCAGCCCCAGCATTTT.